This TCR beta chain was sequenced for a study of blood T cell repertoires in COVID-19. Study-level information: Acute and convalescent COVID-19 samples came from the United States, Italy and Spain. Nucleic acid was either cDNA or gDNA, and it came from T cells, B-cell-depleted T cells, or PBMCs.

How the authors handled the data: Researchers report that nucleated cell counts were estimated from reference gene primer amplification. Only in-frame clones appear in the TCRdb table, and some are missing; sequencing was by immunoSEQ multiplex PCR. V, J and clone size are taken as reported in that table, and D and trimming were inferred from the DNA itself. The top ten hold under 2% of the sample, which has around 110,000 clones, just over 90% seen once. V lost 2 bases to trimming and J lost 0 bases, with 10 bases between them. Germline assignment: CDR1 SGHAT and CDR2 FQNNGV. The CDR3 contains 15 residues.

V and J are TRBV11-2 and TRBJ1-1, with D tentatively TRBD1 (5 bases). The origin of this receptor is a human donor with active COVID-19. The donor label of this sample is uncertain. The material sequenced was peripheral blood. This CDR3 reads CASSLIDRMNTEAFF. The CDR3 DNA sequence: TGTGCCAGCAGCTTAATCGACAGAATGAACACTGAAGCTTTCTTT.